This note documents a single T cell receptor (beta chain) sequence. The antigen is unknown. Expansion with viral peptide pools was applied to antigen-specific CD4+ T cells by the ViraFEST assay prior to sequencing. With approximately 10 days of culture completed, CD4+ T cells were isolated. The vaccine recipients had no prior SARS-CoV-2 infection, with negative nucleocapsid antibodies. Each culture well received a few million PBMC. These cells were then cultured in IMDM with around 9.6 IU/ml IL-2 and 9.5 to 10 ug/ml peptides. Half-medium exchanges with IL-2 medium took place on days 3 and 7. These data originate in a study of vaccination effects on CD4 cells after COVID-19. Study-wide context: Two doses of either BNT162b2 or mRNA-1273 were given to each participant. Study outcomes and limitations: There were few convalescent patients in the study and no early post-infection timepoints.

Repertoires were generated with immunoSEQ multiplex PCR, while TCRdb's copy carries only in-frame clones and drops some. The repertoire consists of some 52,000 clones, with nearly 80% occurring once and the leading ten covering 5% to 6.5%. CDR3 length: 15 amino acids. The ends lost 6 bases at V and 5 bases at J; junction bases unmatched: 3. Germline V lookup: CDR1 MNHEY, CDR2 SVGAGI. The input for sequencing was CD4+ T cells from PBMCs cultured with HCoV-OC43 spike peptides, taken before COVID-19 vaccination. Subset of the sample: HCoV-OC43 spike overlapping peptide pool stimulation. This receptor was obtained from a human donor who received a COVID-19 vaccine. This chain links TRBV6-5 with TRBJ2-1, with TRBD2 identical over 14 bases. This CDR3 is CASSRLAGGHNEQFF. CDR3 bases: TGTGCCAGCAGCCGACTAGCGGGGGGGCACAATGAGCAGTTCTTC.